Below, 2 T cell receptor beta chains from the same sample are listed, as sequenced in a study of control samples from healthy donors and cancer patients. Libraries were prepared by immunoSEQ multiplex PCR; TCRdb keeps only in-frame clonotypes and omits some of them. The profile covers 160,000 or so clones, with about 95% appearing a single time and 14% taken by the ten largest. Sequencing was carried out using PBMCs. Receptors were obtained from a man between 60 and 75 years old with colorectal cancer.

The chain has TRBV5-1 and TRBJ1-4; 7 nucleotides match TRBD1. With V trimmed by 4 bases and J by 6 bases, 9 bases remained unmatched. The CDR3 extends over 15 amino acids. Germline CDR1 and CDR2: SGHRS and YFSETQ. The CDR3 DNA sequence: TGCGCCAGCAGCCCGGATGGACAGGTATATGAAAAACTGTTTTTT. Translating it yields CASSPDGQVYEKLFF.

V and J are TRBV19 and TRBJ1-1, with unresolved D. The CDR3 covers 14 residues. Germline V gene data show CDR1 as LNHDA and CDR2 as SQIVND (reference sequence). V shed 4 bases and J shed 0 bases, with 9 bases lying between them. CDR3 DNA: TGTGCCAGTAGTAAGGACGGATTGAACACTGAAGCTTTCTTT. This codes for CASSKDGLNTEAFF. Based on the CDR3 plus reference TRBV19 and TRBJ1-1, the full variable domain is DGGITQSPKYLFRKEGQNVTLSCEQNLNHDAMYWYRQDPGQGLRLIYYSQIVNDFQKGDIAEGYSVSREKKESFPLTVTSAQKNPTAFYLCASSKDGLNTEAFFGQGTRLTVV.